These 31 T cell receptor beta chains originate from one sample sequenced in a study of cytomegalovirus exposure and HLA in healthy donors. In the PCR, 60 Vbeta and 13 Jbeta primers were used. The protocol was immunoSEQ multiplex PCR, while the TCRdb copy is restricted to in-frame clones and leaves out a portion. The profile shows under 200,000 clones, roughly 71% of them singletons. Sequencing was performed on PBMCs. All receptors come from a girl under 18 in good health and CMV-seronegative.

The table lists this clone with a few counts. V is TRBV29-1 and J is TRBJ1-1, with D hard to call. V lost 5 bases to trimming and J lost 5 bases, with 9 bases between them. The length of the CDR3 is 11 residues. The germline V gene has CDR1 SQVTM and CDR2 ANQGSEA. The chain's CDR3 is CSVPTGTEAFF. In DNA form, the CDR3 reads TGCAGCGTTCCGACGGGGACTGAAGCTTTCTTT.

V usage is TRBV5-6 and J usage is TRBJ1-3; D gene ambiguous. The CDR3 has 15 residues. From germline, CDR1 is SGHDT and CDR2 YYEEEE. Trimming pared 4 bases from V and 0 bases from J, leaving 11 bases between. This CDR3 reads CASSLGGVSGNTIYF. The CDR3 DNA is TGTGCCAGCAGCCTCGGCGGAGTCTCTGGAAACACCATATATTTT.

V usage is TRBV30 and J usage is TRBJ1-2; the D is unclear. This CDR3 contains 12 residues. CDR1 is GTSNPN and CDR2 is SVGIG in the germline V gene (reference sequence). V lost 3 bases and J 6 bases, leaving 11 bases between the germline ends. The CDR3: CAWSDTAHGYTF. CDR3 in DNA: TGTGCCTGGAGCGACACCGCACATGGCTACACCTTC.

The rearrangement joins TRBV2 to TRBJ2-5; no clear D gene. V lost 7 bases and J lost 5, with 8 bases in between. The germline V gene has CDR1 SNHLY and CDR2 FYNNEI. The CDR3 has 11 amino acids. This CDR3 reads CASTLKETQYF. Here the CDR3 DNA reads TGTGCCAGCACCCTAAAGGAGACCCAGTACTTC.

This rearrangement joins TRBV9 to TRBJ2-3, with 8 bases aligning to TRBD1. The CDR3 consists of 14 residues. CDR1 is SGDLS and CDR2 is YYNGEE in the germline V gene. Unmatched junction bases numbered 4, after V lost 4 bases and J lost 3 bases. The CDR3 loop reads CASSTGQGTDTQYF. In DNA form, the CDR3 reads TGTGCCAGCAGCACCGGACAGGGAACAGATACGCAGTATTTT.

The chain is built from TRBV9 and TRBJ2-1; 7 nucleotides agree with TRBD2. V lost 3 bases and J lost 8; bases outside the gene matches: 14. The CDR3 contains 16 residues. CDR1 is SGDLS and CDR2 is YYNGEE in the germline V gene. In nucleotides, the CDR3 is TGTGCCAGCAGCGCGACTAGCCCTGGTTTTGAGGATGAGCAGTTCTTC. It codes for CASSATSPGFEDEQFF. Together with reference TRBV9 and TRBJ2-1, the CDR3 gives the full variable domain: DSGVTQTPKHLITATGQRVTLRCSPRSGDLSVYWYQQSLDQGLQFLIQYYNGEERAKGNILERFSAQQFPDLHSELNLSSLELGDSALYFCASSATSPGFEDEQFFGPGTRLTVL.

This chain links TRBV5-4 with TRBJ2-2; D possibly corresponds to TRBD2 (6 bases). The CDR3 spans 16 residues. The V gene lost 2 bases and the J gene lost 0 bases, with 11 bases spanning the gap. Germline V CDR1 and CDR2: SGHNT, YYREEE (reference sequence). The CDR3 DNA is TGTGCCAGCAGCTTAGGTTCGGGGGCGAACACCGGGGAGCTGTTTTTT. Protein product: CASSLGSGANTGELFF.

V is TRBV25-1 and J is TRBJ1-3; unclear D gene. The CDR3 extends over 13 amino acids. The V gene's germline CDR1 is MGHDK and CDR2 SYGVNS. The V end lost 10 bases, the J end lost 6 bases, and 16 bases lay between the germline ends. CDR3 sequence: CATIPGSENTIYF. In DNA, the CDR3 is TGTGCCACCATCCCGGGGAGTGAAAACACCATATATTTT.

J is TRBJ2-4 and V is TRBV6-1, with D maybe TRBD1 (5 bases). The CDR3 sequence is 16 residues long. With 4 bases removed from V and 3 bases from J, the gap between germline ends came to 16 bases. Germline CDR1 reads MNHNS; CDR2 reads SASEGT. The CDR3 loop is CASSATVTGDKNIQYF. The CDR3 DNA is TGTGCCAGCAGTGCGACAGTTACGGGTGACAAAAACATTCAGTACTTC.

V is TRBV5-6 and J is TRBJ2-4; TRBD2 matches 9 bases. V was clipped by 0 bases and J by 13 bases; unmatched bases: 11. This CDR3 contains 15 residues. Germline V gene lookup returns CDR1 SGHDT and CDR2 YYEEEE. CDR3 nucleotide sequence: TGTGCCAGCAGCTTGGTATTTTTGGCGGGGGGGCCGCAGTACTTC. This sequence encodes CASSLVFLAGGPQYF.

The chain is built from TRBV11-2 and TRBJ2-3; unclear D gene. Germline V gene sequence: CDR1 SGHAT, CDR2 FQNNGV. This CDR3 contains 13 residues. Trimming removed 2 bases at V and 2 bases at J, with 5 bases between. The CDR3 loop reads CASSLPNTDTQYF. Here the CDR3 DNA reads TGTGCCAGCAGCTTACCAAACACAGATACGCAGTATTTT.

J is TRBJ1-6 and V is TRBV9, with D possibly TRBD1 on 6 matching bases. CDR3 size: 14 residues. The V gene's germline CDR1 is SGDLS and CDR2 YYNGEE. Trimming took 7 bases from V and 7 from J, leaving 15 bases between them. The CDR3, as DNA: TGTGCCAGCGGGGGGGCAGGGCCGAATTCACCCCTCCACTTT. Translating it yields CASGGAGPNSPLHF.

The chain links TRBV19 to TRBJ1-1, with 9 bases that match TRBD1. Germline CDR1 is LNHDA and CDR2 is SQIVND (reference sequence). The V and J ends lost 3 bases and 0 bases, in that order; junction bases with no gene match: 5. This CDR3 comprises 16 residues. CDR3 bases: TGTGCCAGTAGTATGACAGGGGGACCTATGAACACTGAAGCTTTCTTT. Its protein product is CASSMTGGPMNTEAFF.

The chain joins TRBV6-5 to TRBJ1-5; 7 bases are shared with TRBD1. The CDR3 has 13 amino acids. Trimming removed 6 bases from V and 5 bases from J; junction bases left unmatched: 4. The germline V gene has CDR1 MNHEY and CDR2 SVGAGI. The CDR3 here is CASRTGLDQPQHF. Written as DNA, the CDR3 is TGTGCCAGCAGGACAGGGTTGGATCAGCCCCAGCATTTT.

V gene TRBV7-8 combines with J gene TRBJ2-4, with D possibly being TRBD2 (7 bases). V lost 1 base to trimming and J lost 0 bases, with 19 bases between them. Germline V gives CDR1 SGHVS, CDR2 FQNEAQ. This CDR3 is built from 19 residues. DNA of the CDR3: TGTGCCAGCAGCTTAGAGGGGGGGTGGAAACCAATAGCCAAAAACATTCAGTACTTC. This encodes CASSLEGGWKPIAKNIQYF.

This CDR3 is CASSHRGRGLSGNTIYF. The CDR3 DNA sequence: TGTGCCAGCAGTCATAGAGGCAGGGGCCTCTCTGGAAACACCATATATTTT. The chain is built from TRBV27 and TRBJ1-3, with D perhaps TRBD1 (6 bases). Germline assignment: CDR1 MNHEY and CDR2 SMNVEV (reference sequence). The V and J ends lost 5 bases and 0 bases respectively, with 17 bases between them. CDR3 length equals 17 residues.

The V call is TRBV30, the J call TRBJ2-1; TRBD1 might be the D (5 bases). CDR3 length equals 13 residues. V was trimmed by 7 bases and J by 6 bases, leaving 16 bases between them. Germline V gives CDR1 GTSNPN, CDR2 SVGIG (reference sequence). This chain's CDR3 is CASLWQGRNEQFF. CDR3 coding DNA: TGTGCCTCCCTCTGGCAGGGTCGCAATGAGCAGTTCTTC.

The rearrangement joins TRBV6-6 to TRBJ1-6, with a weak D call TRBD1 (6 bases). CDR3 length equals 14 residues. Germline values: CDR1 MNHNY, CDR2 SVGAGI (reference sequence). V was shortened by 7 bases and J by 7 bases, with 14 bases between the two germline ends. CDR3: CASKQQRGNSPLHF. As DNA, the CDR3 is TGTGCCAGCAAACAGCAGAGGGGGAATTCACCCCTCCACTTT.

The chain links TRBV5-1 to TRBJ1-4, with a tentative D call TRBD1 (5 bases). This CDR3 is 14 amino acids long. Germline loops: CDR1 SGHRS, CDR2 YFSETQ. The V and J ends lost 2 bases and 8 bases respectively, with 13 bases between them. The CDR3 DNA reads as TGCGCCAGCAGCTTAGACAGTGTGGGGGAAAAACTGTTTTTT. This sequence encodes CASSLDSVGEKLFF.

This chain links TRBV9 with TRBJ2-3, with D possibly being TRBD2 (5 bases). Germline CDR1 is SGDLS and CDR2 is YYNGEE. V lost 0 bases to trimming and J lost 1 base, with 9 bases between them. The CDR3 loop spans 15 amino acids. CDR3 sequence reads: CASSVELRGTDTQYF. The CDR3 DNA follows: TGTGCCAGCAGCGTAGAACTGAGGGGCACAGATACGCAGTATTTT.

The CDR3 DNA sequence: TGCGCCAGCAGCTTAGGGAGCCAGGGGATGAACACTGAAGCTTTCTTT. It codes for CASSLGSQGMNTEAFF. The chain carries TRBV5-1 and TRBJ1-1; D may be TRBD1 (6 bases). The CDR3 length is 16 residues. Germline-derived CDR1 and CDR2 are SGHRS and YFSETQ. V was cut by 2 bases and J by 0 bases, with 14 bases left in between.

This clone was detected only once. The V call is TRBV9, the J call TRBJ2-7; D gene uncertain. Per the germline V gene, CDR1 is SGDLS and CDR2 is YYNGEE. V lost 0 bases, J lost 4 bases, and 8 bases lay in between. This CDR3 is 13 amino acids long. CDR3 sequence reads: CASSVVSRYEQYF. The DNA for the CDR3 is TGTGCCAGCAGCGTAGTGTCTCGGTACGAGCAGTACTTC.

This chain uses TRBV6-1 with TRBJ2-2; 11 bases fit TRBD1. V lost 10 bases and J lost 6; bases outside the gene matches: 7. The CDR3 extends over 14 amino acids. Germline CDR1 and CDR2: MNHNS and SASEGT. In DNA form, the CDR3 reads TGTGCCACCCCGGGACAGGGGGGTCCCGGGGAGCTGTTTTTT. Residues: CATPGQGGPGELFF.

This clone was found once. The chain's CDR3 is CASSYRDRIGYEQYF. The CDR3 coding sequence is TGTGCCAGCAGCTACCGGGACAGGATCGGCTACGAGCAGTACTTC. V gene TRBV7-2 combines with J gene TRBJ2-7, with 8 bases aligning to TRBD1. J was trimmed by 3 bases and V by 4 bases; bases with no gene match: 8. CDR3 length: 15 residues. Germline V gene data show CDR1 as SGHTA and CDR2 as FQGNSA.

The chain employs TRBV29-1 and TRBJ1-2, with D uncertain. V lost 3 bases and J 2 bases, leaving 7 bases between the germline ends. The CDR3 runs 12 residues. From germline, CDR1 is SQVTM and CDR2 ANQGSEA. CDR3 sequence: CSVDAQNYGYTF. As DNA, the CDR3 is TGCAGCGTTGACGCGCAAAACTATGGCTACACCTTC.

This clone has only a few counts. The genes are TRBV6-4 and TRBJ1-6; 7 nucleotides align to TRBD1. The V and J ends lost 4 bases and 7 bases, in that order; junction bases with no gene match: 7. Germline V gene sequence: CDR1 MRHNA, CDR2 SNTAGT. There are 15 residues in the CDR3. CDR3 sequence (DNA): TGTGCCAGCAGTGCCAGGGGACAGTTCAATTCACCCCTCCACTTT. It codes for CASSARGQFNSPLHF.

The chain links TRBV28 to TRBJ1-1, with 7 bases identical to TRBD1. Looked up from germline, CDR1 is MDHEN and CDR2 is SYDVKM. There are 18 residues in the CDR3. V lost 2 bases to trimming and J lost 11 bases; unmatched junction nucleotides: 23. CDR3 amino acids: CASSLTQGQARGWGLAFF. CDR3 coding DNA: TGTGCCAGCAGTTTAACCCAAGGACAGGCCCGAGGTTGGGGTTTGGCTTTCTTT.

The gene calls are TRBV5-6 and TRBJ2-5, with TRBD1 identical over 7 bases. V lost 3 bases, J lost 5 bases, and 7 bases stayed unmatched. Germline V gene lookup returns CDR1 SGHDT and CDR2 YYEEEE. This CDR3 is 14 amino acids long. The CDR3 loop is CASSYLTGRETQYF. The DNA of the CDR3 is TGTGCCAGCAGCTATCTGACAGGGCGGGAGACCCAGTACTTC.

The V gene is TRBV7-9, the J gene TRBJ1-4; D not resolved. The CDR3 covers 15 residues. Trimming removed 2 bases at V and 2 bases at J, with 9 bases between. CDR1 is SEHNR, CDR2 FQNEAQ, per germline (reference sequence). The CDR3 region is CASSLPGLTNEKLFF. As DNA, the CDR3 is TGTGCCAGCAGCTTACCAGGTCTCACTAATGAAAAACTGTTTTTT.

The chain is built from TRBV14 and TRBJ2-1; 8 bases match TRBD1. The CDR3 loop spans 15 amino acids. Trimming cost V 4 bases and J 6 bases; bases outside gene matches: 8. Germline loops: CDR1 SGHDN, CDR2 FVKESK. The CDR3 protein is CASSPTGVMVNEQFF. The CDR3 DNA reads TGTGCCAGCAGCCCGACAGGGGTTATGGTCAATGAGCAGTTCTTC.

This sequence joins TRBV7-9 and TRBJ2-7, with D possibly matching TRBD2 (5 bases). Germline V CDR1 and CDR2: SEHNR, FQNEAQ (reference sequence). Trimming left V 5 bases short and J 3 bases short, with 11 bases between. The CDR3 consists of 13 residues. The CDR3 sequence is CASSKDGNYEQYF. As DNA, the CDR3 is TGTGCCAGCAGCAAGGACGGGAACTACGAGCAGTACTTC.